Described below is a single T cell receptor (beta chain) sequence and its context. TCRdb keeps only in-frame clones here, not all; method: immunoSEQ multiplex PCR. Of fewer than 40,000 clones listed, around 80% are singletons. There are 14 residues in the CDR3. CDR1 and CDR2 (germline): KGHSH, LQKENI. Losses at the gene ends were 3 bases for V and 6 bases for J; bases not matched to a gene: 7. The sample is drawn from a study of memory CD4+ T cells and cytomegalovirus serostatus. Single viable CD3+CD4+CD8-CD45RO+ cells were sorted as the memory CD4+ T cells. The chain links TRBV18 to TRBJ2-7; 8 bases map to TRBD1. The sample consisted of memory CD4+ T cells from blood. This clonotype was sampled from an adult in good health and CMV-seropositive. This CDR3 is CASSPQQGVGEQYF. CDR3 bases: TGTGCCAGCTCACCGCAACAGGGGGTGGGCGAGCAGTACTTC.